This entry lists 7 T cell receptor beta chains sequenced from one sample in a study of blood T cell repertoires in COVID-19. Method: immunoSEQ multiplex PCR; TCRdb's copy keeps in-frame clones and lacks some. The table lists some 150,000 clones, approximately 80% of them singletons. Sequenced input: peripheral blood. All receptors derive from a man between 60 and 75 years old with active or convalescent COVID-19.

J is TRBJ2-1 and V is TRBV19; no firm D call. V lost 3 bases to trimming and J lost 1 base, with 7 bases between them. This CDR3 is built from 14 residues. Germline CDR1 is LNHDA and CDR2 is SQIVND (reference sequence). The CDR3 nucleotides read TGTGCCAGTAGTATTGGCGGTTCCTACAATGAGCAGTTCTTC. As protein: CASSIGGSYNEQFF. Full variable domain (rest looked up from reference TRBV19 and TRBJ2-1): DGGITQSPKYLFRKEGQNVTLSCEQNLNHDAMYWYRQDPGQGLRLIYYSQIVNDFQKGDIAEGYSVSREKKESFPLTVTSAQKNPTAFYLCASSIGGSYNEQFFGPGTRLTVL.

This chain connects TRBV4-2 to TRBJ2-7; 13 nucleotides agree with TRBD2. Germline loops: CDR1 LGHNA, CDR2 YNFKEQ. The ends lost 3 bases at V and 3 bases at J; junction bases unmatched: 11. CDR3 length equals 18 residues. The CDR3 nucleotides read TGTGCCAGCAGCCAGGGCGGATTCTGGACTAGCGGGAGCTACGAGCAGTACTTC. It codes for CASSQGGFWTSGSYEQYF.

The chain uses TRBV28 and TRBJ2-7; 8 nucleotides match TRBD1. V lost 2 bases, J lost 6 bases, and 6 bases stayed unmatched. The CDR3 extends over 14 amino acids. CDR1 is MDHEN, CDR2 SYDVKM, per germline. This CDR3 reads CASSLLSGGSEQYF. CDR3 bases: TGTGCCAGCAGTTTACTTTCAGGGGGCAGCGAGCAGTACTTC.

The CDR3 sequence is CASRTTGTSYGYTF. The CDR3 DNA reads as TGTGCCAGCAGGACGACAGGGACTAGCTATGGCTACACCTTC. The genes are TRBV6-5 and TRBJ1-2, with TRBD1 matching 7 bases. CDR1 is MNHEY and CDR2 is SVGAGI in the germline V gene. The CDR3 runs 14 residues. The ends lost 6 bases at V and 4 bases at J; junction bases unmatched: 8.

The CDR3 DNA follows: TGTGCCAGCAGCGTACTAACAGGGGATCGGAACAATCAGCCCCAGCATTTT. Amino acid sequence: CASSVLTGDRNNQPQHF. The genes are TRBV5-6 and TRBJ1-5; 7 bases line up with TRBD1. This CDR3 contains 17 residues. V lost 4 bases and J lost 3; bases outside the gene matches: 13. Germline V lookup: CDR1 SGHDT, CDR2 YYEEEE. The full variable domain, in which reference TRBV5-6 and TRBJ1-5 provide the parts outside the CDR3, is DAGVTQSPTHLIKTRGQQVTLRCSPKSGHDTVSWYQQALGQGPQFIFQYYEEEERQRGNFPDRFSGHQFPNYSSELNVNALLLGDSALYLCASSVLTGDRNNQPQHFGDGTRLSIL.

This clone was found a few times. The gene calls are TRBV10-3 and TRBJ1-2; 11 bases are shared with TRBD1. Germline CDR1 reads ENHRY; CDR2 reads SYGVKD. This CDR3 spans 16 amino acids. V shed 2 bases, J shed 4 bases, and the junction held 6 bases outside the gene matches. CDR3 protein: CAISEVSGTGGYGYTF. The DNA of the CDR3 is TGTGCCATCAGTGAGGTCTCCGGGACAGGGGGCTATGGCTACACCTTC.

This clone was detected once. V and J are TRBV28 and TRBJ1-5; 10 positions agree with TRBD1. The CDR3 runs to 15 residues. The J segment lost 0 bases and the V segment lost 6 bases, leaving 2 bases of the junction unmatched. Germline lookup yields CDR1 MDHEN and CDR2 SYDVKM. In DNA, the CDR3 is TGTGCCAGCAGCAGGACAGGGGGTAGCAATCAGCCCCAGCATTTT. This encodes CASSRTGGSNQPQHF. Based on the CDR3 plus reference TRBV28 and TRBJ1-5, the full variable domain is DVKVTQSSRYLVKRTGEKVFLECVQDMDHENMFWYRQDPGLGLRLIYFSYDVKMKEKGDIPEGYSVSREKKERFSLILESASTNQTSMYLCASSRTGGSNQPQHFGDGTRLSIL.